The clone carrying this T cell receptor beta chain was found once. Its specificity is unknown. The sample comes from a study of cytomegalovirus exposure and HLA in healthy donors. Across the study: Among around 400 genotyped donors, 65% to 90% fell in the Caucasian-associated ancestry cluster. Study findings and constraints: It was reported that TCR beta sequences correctly inferred the HLA-A and HLA-B alleles for most subjects. In an earlier analysis, productive rearrangement rates for most beta V segments clustered near 87% or 30%.

The PCR used 60 Vbeta and 13 Jbeta primers. Assay: immunoSEQ multiplex PCR; the TCRdb copy retains only in-frame clones and omits some. The sample contains around 130,000 clones, around two thirds of which appear only once. CDR3 length: 14 amino acids. V gave up 5 bases and J gave up 7 bases; unmatched junction bases: 2. Germline lookup yields CDR1 SNHLY and CDR2 FYNNEI. This TCR was sampled from a woman in her thirties or forties in good health and CMV-seropositive. The rearrangement uses TRBV2 and TRBJ1-6, with 10 bases lining up with TRBD1. Material: PBMCs. The CDR3, as DNA: TGTGCCAGCAGTTGGACAGGGGGGAATTCACCCCTCCACTTT. Amino acid sequence: CASSWTGGNSPLHF.